The 25 T cell receptor beta chains listed next were all sequenced from one sample in a study of blood T cell repertoires in COVID-19. The protocol was immunoSEQ multiplex PCR, while the TCRdb copy is restricted to in-frame clones and leaves out a portion. Of roughly 140,000 clones listed, about nine tenths are singletons. The source material was peripheral blood. The source of these receptors is a woman aged 55-70 years with active or convalescent COVID-19.

The CDR3 DNA reads TGTGCCAGCAGCTTAGGTCGCCAGAATACGCAGTATTTT. Translating it yields CASSLGRQNTQYF. The chain recombines TRBV7-6 with TRBJ2-3; unclear D gene. The CDR3 has 13 amino acids. From germline, CDR1 is SGHVS and CDR2 FNYEAQ. V shed 1 base and J shed 7 bases, with 9 bases lying between them.

V and J are TRBV2 and TRBJ1-3, with D unresolved. Germline CDR1 SNHLY, CDR2 FYNNEI. This CDR3 has 16 amino acids. The ends were cut back, 1 base at V and 2 bases at J, with 12 bases in the middle. This chain's CDR3 is CASSEVWTSAGNTIYF. CDR3 sequence (DNA): TGTGCCAGCAGTGAAGTGTGGACTTCTGCTGGAAACACCATATATTTT. Based on the CDR3 plus reference TRBV2 and TRBJ1-3, the full variable domain is EPEVTQTPSHQVTQMGQEVILRCVPISNHLYFYWYRQILGQKVEFLVSFYNNEISEKSEIFDDQFSVERPDGSNFTLKIRSTKLEDSAMYFCASSEVWTSAGNTIYFGEGSWLTVV.

The V gene is TRBV4-1, the J gene TRBJ2-7, with 11 bases identical to TRBD1. Germline V gene sequence: CDR1 MGHRA, CDR2 YSYEKL. Trimming took 1 base from V and 4 from J; bases not matched to a gene: 3. The CDR3 runs 15 residues. The CDR3: CASSQGTGGVYEQYF. In DNA, the CDR3 is TGCGCCAGCAGCCAAGGGACAGGGGGCGTTTACGAGCAGTACTTC.

The chain has TRBV6-2 or TRBV6-3 and TRBJ1-2, with D tentatively TRBD1 (6 bases). Germline CDR1 is MNHEY and CDR2 is SVGEGT. V lost 6 bases and J 0 bases, leaving 14 bases between the germline ends. The CDR3 is made up of 15 amino acids. The CDR3 nucleotides read TGTGCCAGCAGCCTCAGGGGCCCCGCTAACTATGGCTACACCTTC. Its translation: CASSLRGPANYGYTF.

This clone was seen just once. CDR3 protein: CSAPLADIQYF. As DNA, the CDR3 is TGCAGTGCACCGTTGGCTGACATTCAGTACTTC. The rearrangement links TRBV20-1 to TRBJ2-4, with no clear D. With 6 bases removed from V and 8 bases from J, the gap between germline ends came to 11 bases. CDR1 DFQATT and CDR2 SNEGSKA come from the germline V gene (reference sequence). The length of the CDR3 is 11 residues.

The gene calls are TRBV10-3 and TRBJ1-5; TRBD1 agrees at 7 bases. This CDR3 contains 15 residues. In germline, CDR1 is ENHRY, CDR2 SYGVKD. V gave up 6 bases and J gave up 3 bases; unmatched junction bases: 8. CDR3 sequence reads: CAIRGGTDNNQPQHF. The CDR3 DNA reads as TGTGCCATCAGGGGTGGGACAGATAACAATCAGCCCCAGCATTTT.

This clone came up a few times. The chain couples TRBV18 to TRBJ1-2, with 11 bases aligning to TRBD1. V gave up 2 bases and J gave up 5 bases; unmatched junction bases: 7. CDR1 and CDR2 from the germline V gene are KGHSH and LQKENI. CDR3 length: 16 residues. The DNA of the CDR3 is TGTGCCAGCTCACCAATACCGGGACAGGGGGGGTATGGCTACACCTTC. This codes for CASSPIPGQGGYGYTF.

The J gene is TRBJ1-4, the V gene TRBV10-2; tentatively, D is TRBD1 (6 bases). This CDR3 has 15 residues. Trimming pared 3 bases from V and 5 bases from J, leaving 13 bases between. Germline CDR1 is WSHSY and CDR2 is SAAADI. This chain's CDR3 is CASSEQGGKNEKLFF. CDR3 sequence (DNA): TGCGCCAGCAGTGAACAGGGAGGGAAGAATGAAAAACTGTTTTTT.

V usage is TRBV2 and J usage is TRBJ1-4; TRBD1 aligns across 8 bases. The CDR3 spans 15 residues. The trim removed 2 bases at V and 8 bases at J, leaving 7 bases unmatched. CDR1 and CDR2 (germline): SNHLY, FYNNEI. CDR3 sequence reads: CASSETTGVSEKLFF. The DNA for the CDR3 is TGTGCCAGCAGTGAAACGACAGGGGTTTCCGAAAAACTGTTTTTT. Filled out from reference TRBV2 and TRBJ1-4, the complete variable domain reads EPEVTQTPSHQVTQMGQEVILRCVPISNHLYFYWYRQILGQKVEFLVSFYNNEISEKSEIFDDQFSVERPDGSNFTLKIRSTKLEDSAMYFCASSETTGVSEKLFFGSGTQLSVL.

The genes are TRBV19 and TRBJ2-5; 9 nucleotides agree with TRBD2. In germline, CDR1 is LNHDA, CDR2 SQIVND (reference sequence). V was pared by 4 bases and J by 2 bases, with 14 bases of the junction left unmatched. The CDR3 totals 18 residues. The CDR3 nucleotides are TGTGCCAGTAGTACCTTTTCCTATAGCGGGGGTACACAAGAGACCCAGTACTTC. This gives the protein CASSTFSYSGGTQETQYF.

The rearrangement joins TRBV5-1 to TRBJ1-1, with D possibly being TRBD1 (5 bases). The CDR3 extends over 14 amino acids. From germline, CDR1 is SGHRS and CDR2 YFSETQ. V was clipped by 3 bases and J by 9 bases, with 18 bases between them. The CDR3 is CASSSGDSQDKAFF. The CDR3 DNA sequence: TGCGCCAGCAGCTCGGGGGATTCCCAGGATAAAGCTTTCTTT.

This rearrangement joins TRBV7-8 to TRBJ2-1; no clear D. With 1 base removed from V and 0 bases from J, the gap between germline ends came to 13 bases. Germline CDR1 SGHVS, CDR2 FQNEAQ. This CDR3 region has 17 residues. The CDR3 DNA is TGTGCCAGCAGCTTAGTCGATGGGCTCATCTCCTACAATGAGCAGTTCTTC. It specifies CASSLVDGLISYNEQFF. The full variable domain, rest sourced from reference TRBV7-8 and TRBJ2-1, is GAGVSQSPRYKVAKRGQDVALRCDPISGHVSLFWYQQALGQGPEFLTYFQNEAQLDKSGLPSDRFFAERPEGSVSTLKIQRTQQEDSAVYLCASSLVDGLISYNEQFFGPGTRLTVL.

This chain joins TRBV2 and TRBJ1-2, with 9 bases identical to TRBD1. J lost 7 bases, V lost 5 bases, and 14 bases had no gene match. The germline CDR1 and CDR2 sequences are SNHLY and FYNNEI. The CDR3 runs 16 residues. The CDR3: CASSPQGRQGDRGYTF. CDR3 nucleotide sequence: TGTGCCAGCAGTCCACAGGGTCGACAGGGGGATCGTGGCTACACCTTC.

The chain carries TRBV19 and TRBJ2-7, with 7 positions matching TRBD2. The CDR3 loop spans 16 amino acids. With V trimmed by 6 bases and J by 4 bases, 15 bases remained unmatched. Germline loops: CDR1 LNHDA, CDR2 SQIVND (reference sequence). The DNA of the CDR3 is TGTGCCAGTAGAGGGATCAGTGCGGGGGAAGGTTACGAGCAGTACTTC. Translated: CASRGISAGEGYEQYF.

This clone came up a few times. The chain recombines TRBV5-5 with TRBJ2-5, with a weak D call TRBD2 (6 bases). V lost 9 bases and J lost 2, with 14 bases in between. The germline gives CDR1 SGHKS, CDR2 YYEKEE (reference sequence). CDR3 size: 13 residues. CDR3 in amino acids: CATQAGLQETQYF. As DNA, the CDR3 is TGTGCCACCCAGGCGGGGCTACAAGAGACCCAGTACTTC. Full variable domain (missing parts from reference TRBV5-5 and TRBJ2-5): DAGVTQSPTHLIKTRGQQVTLRCSPISGHKSVSWYQQVLGQGPQFIFQYYEKEERGRGNFPDRFSARQFPNYSSELNVNALLLGDSALYLCATQAGLQETQYFGPGTRLLVL.

The genes are TRBV19 and TRBJ1-2; 8 positions match TRBD1. J was trimmed by 6 bases and V by 4 bases; bases with no gene match: 10. The length of the CDR3 is 15 residues. Germline assignment: CDR1 LNHDA and CDR2 SQIVND (reference sequence). CDR3 sequence: CASSTHSTGADGYTF. In DNA, the CDR3 is TGTGCCAGTAGTACACATTCGACAGGGGCCGATGGCTACACCTTC.

This clone was found once. The chain combines TRBV13 with TRBJ1-4; the D is unclear. CDR3 length: 14 residues. Trimming cost V 4 bases and J 3 bases, with 9 bases left between them. Germline lookup yields CDR1 PRHDT and CDR2 FYEKMQ (reference sequence). The CDR3 loop is CASSSGWSNEKLFF. In DNA form, the CDR3 reads TGTGCCAGCAGCTCGGGGTGGTCTAATGAAAAACTGTTTTTT.

The chain joins TRBV6-2 or TRBV6-3 to TRBJ1-6, with D uncertain. The germline V gene has CDR1 MNHEY and CDR2 SVGEGT. Trimming pared 0 bases from V and 0 bases from J, leaving 12 bases between. CDR3 size: 18 residues. The CDR3 loop reads CASSYSPSGASYNSPLHF. The CDR3 region has the DNA TGTGCCAGCAGTTACTCTCCCAGCGGCGCCTCCTATAATTCACCCCTCCACTTT.

The rearrangement uses TRBV29-1 and TRBJ2-2; D call uncertain. The CDR3 spans 10 residues. The V gene lost 6 bases and the J gene lost 3 bases, with 2 bases spanning the gap. Germline CDR1 is SQVTM and CDR2 is ANQGSEA. The CDR3: CSVYTGELFF. Here the CDR3 DNA reads TGCAGCGTCTACACCGGGGAGCTGTTTTTT.

The CDR3 loop is CASSLGDTAYNEQFF. Here the CDR3 DNA reads TGTGCCAGCAGCTTAGGCGACACCGCCTACAATGAGCAGTTCTTC. The V call is TRBV7-3, the J call TRBJ2-1; D unclear. The CDR3 is 15 residues long. V dropped 2 bases and J dropped 2 bases, with 10 bases sitting between them. CDR1 is SGHTA, CDR2 FQGTGA, per germline.

This sequence joins TRBV30 and TRBJ1-2; D unclear. The V gene lost 1 base and the J gene lost 0 bases, with 6 bases spanning the gap. This CDR3 comprises 13 residues. Germline CDR1 reads GTSNPN; CDR2 reads SVGIG (reference sequence). The chain's CDR3 is CAWSAGTNYGYTF. The CDR3 nucleotides are TGTGCCTGGAGTGCCGGGACTAACTATGGCTACACCTTC.

The rearrangement joins TRBV7-2 to TRBJ1-6, with 11 bases that match TRBD1. The germline V gene has CDR1 SGHTA and CDR2 FQGNSA. This CDR3 region has 18 residues. The J segment lost 7 bases and the V segment lost 2 bases, leaving 10 bases of the junction unmatched. The chain's CDR3 is CASSLLPGTGGSNSPLHF. In DNA, the CDR3 is TGTGCCAGCAGCTTATTACCCGGGACAGGGGGATCAAATTCACCCCTCCACTTT.

V gene TRBV3-1 (or the pseudogene TRBV3-2) combines with J gene TRBJ2-7; 11 bases are a match to TRBD2. V shed 4 bases, J shed 4 bases, and the junction held 9 bases outside the gene matches. This CDR3 comprises 16 residues. The V gene's germline CDR1 is LGHDT and CDR2 YNNKEL (reference sequence). CDR3: CASSRALAGDQYEQYF. In DNA form, the CDR3 reads TGTGCCAGCAGCCGGGCACTAGCGGGGGACCAATACGAGCAGTACTTC.

J is TRBJ1-3 and V is TRBV5-6; D remains unclear. Germline V gene sequence: CDR1 SGHDT, CDR2 YYEEEE. The length of the CDR3 is 14 residues. The germline V and J ends were trimmed by 1 base and 8 bases, with 13 bases remaining between them. The CDR3 nucleotides are TGTGCCAGCAGCTTGTTGACCGCAGCGGACACCATATATTTT. It is translated as CASSLLTAADTIYF.

This chain joins TRBV18 and TRBJ2-3; TRBD2 matches 10 bases. V lost 1 base and J lost 2; bases outside the gene matches: 3. The CDR3 extends over 16 amino acids. The germline V gene has CDR1 KGHSH and CDR2 LQKENI. Here the CDR3 DNA reads TGTGCCAGCTCACCACTAGCGGGGGGTTCCACAGATACGCAGTATTTT. Translating it yields CASSPLAGGSTDTQYF. The complete variable domain, with remaining parts taken from reference TRBV18 and TRBJ2-3, reads NAGVMQNPRHLVRRRGQEARLRCSPMKGHSHVYWYRQLPEEGLKFMVYLQKENIIDESGMPKERFSAEFPKEGPSILRIQQVVRGDSAAYFCASSPLAGGSTDTQYFGPGTRLTVL.